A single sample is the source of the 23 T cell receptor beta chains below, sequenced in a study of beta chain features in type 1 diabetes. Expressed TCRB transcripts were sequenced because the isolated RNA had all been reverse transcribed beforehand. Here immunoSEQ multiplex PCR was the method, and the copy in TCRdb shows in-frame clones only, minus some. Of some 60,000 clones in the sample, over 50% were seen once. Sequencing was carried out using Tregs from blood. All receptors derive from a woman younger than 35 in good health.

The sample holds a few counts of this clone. CDR3 sequence reads: CASSLTGVSNQPQHF. CDR3 DNA: TGCGCCAGCAGCTTGACAGGGGTTAGCAATCAGCCCCAGCATTTT. This chain uses TRBV5-1 with TRBJ1-5; 7 bases are a match to TRBD1. This CDR3 is built from 15 residues. The junction had 1 base not matched to a gene; V was cut back by 1 base and J by 0 bases. CDR1 SGHRS and CDR2 YFSETQ come from the germline V gene.

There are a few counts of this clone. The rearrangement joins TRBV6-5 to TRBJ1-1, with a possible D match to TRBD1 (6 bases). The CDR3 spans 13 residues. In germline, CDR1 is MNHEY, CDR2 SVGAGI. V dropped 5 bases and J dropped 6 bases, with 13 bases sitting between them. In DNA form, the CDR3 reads TGTGCCAGCAGTAACAGGGTTGAATCTGAAGCTTTCTTT. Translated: CASSNRVESEAFF.

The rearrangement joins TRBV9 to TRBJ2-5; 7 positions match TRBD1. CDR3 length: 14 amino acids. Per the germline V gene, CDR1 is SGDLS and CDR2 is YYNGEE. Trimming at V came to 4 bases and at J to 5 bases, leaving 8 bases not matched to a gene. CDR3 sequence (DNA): TGTGCCAGCAGCCCGAGACAGGGTGGCGAGACCCAGTACTTC. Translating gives CASSPRQGGETQYF.

Here the CDR3 reads CASSPMSVQSYGYTF. DNA for the CDR3: TGTGCCAGCTCACCTATGTCGGTACAGAGCTATGGCTACACCTTC. The chain combines TRBV18 with TRBJ1-2; unclear D gene. Trimming cost V 3 bases and J 4 bases, with 15 bases left between them. CDR3 length: 15 residues. Looked up from germline, CDR1 is KGHSH and CDR2 is LQKENI.

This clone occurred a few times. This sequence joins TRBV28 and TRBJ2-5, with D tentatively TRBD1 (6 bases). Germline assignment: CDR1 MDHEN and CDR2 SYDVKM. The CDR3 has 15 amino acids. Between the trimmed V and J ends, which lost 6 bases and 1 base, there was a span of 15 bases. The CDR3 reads CASSAYGTLQETQYF. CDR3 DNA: TGTGCCAGCAGCGCTTATGGGACACTCCAAGAGACCCAGTACTTC.

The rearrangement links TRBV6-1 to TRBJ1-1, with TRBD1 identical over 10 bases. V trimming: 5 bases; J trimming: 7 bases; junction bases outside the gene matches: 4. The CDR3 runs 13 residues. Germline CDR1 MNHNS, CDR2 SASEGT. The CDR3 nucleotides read TGTGCCAGCAGTATCGGACAGGGGGTTGAAGCTTTCTTT. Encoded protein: CASSIGQGVEAFF.

The CDR3 loop reads CASSSPRDTISYEQYF. The CDR3 coding sequence is TGTGCCAGCAGCTCCCCCCGGGACACCATCTCCTACGAGCAGTACTTC. V and J are TRBV4-2 and TRBJ2-5; D is perhaps TRBD1 (6 bases). TRBJ2-7 matches the DNA end more closely, so the J call is doubtful. Germline V lookup: CDR1 LGHNA, CDR2 YNFKEQ. The CDR3 covers 16 residues.

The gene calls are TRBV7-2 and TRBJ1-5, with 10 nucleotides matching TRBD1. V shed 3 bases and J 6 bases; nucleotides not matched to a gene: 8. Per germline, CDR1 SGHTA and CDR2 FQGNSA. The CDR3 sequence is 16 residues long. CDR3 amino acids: CASSFSGDRGGQPQHF. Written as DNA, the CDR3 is TGTGCCAGCAGCTTCTCCGGGGACAGGGGAGGTCAGCCCCAGCATTTT. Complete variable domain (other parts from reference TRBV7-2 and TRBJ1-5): GAGVSQSPSNKVTEKGKDVELRCDPISGHTALYWYRQSLGQGLEFLIYFQGNSAPDKSGLPSDRFSAERTGGSVSTLTIQRTQQEDSAVYLCASSFSGDRGGQPQHFGDGTRLSIL.

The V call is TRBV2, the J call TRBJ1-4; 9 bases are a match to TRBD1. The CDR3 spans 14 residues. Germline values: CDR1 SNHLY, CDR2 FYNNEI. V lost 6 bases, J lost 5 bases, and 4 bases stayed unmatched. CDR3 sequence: CASRGTGMNEKLFF. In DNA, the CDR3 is TGTGCCAGCAGGGGGACAGGGATGAATGAAAAACTGTTTTTT.

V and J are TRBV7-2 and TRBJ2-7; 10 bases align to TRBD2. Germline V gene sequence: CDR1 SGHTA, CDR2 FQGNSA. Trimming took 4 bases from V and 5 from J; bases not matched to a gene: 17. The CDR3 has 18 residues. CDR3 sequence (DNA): TGTGCCAGCAGCTCCCCGAGGGCTAGCGGGAGTCATTGGGACGAGCAGTACTTC. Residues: CASSSPRASGSHWDEQYF.

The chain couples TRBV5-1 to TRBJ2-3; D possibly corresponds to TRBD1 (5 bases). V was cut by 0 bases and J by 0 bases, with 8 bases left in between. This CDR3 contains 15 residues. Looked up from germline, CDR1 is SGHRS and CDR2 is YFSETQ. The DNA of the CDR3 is TGCGCCAGCAGCTTGGCTAGGGGTAGCACAGATACGCAGTATTTT. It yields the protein CASSLARGSTDTQYF.

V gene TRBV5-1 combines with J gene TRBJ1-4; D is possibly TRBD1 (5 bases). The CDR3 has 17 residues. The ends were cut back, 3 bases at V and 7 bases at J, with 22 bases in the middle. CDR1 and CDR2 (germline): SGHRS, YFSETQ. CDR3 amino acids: CASSWTTNRDGREKLFF. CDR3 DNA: TGCGCCAGCAGCTGGACTACAAATCGGGACGGACGTGAAAAACTGTTTTTT.

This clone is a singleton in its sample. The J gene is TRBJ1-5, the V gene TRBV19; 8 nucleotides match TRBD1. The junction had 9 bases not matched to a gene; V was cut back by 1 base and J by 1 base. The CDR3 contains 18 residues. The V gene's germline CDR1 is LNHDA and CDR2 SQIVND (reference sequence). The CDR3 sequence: CASSIGTGNLGSNQPQHF. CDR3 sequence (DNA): TGTGCCAGTAGTATAGGGACAGGGAACTTGGGAAGCAATCAGCCCCAGCATTTT.

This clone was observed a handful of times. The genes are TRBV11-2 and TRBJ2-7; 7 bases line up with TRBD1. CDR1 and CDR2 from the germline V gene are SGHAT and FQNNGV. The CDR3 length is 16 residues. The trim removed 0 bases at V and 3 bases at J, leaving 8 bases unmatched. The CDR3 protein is CASSLDLRTGVYEQYF. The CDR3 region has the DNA TGTGCCAGCAGCTTAGATCTAAGGACAGGAGTCTACGAGCAGTACTTC.

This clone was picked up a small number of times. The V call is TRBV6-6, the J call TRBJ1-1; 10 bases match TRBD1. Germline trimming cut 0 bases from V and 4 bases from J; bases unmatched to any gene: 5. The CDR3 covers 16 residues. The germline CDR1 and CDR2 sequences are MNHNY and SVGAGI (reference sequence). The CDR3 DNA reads TGTGCCAGCAGTTACTCGGGGACAGGGGTGAGCACTGAAGCTTTCTTT. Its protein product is CASSYSGTGVSTEAFF.

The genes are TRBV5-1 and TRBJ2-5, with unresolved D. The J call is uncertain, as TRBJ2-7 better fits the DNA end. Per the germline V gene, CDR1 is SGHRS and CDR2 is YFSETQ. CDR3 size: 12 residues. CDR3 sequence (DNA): TGCGCCAGCAGCTTGAGCTCCTACGAGCAGTACTTC. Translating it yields CASSLSSYEQYF.

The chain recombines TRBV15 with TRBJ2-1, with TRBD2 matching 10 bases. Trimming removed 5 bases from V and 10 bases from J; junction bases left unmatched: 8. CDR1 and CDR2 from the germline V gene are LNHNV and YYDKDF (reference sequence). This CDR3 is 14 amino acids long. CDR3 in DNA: TGTGCCACCAGCCTCCTAGCGGGAGCGAGGGAGCAGTTCTTC. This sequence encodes CATSLLAGAREQFF. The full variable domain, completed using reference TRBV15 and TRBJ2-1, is DAMVIQNPRYQVTQFGKPVTLSCSQTLNHNVMYWYQQKSSQAPKLLFHYYDKDFNNEADTPDNFQSRRPNTSFCFLDIRSPGLGDTAMYLCATSLLAGAREQFFGPGTRLTVL.

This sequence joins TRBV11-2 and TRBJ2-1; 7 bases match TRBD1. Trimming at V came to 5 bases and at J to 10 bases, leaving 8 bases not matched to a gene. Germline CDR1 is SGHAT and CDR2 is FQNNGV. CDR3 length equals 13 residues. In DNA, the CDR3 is TGTGCCAGCAGCCTAAGACAGGGCGGCGAGCAGTTCTTC. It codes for CASSLRQGGEQFF.

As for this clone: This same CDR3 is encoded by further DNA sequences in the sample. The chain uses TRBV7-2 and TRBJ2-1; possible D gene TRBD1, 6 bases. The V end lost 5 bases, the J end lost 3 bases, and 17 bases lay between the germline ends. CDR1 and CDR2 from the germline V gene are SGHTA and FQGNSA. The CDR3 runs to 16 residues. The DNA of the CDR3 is TGTGCCAGCAGCCCGCTGGGGGCAGGGCTCTACAATGAGCAGTTCTTC. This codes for CASSPLGAGLYNEQFF.

The CDR3 is CASTGGRAMDTQYF. The CDR3 coding sequence is TGTGCCAGCACCGGGGGAAGGGCCATGGATACGCAGTATTTT. The J gene is TRBJ2-3, the V gene TRBV6-1; D is perhaps TRBD2 (6 bases). CDR1 MNHNS and CDR2 SASEGT come from the germline V gene. Trimming left V 7 bases short and J 6 bases short, with 17 bases between. The CDR3 totals 14 residues.

This CDR3 reads CASSLAYGTPLHF. CDR3 nucleotide sequence: TGTGCCAGCAGCTTAGCTTACGGTACACCCCTCCACTTT. The chain carries TRBV7-2 and TRBJ1-6; no firm D call. CDR1 and CDR2 (germline): SGHTA, FQGNSA. Trimming left V 0 bases short and J 11 bases short, with 8 bases between. The CDR3 loop spans 13 amino acids.

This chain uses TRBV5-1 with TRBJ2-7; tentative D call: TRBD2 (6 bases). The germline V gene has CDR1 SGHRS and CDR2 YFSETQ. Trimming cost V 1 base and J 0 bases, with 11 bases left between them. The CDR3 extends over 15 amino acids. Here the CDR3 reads CASSLYIGGSYEQYF. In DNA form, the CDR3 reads TGCGCCAGCAGCTTGTATATCGGGGGCTCCTACGAGCAGTACTTC.

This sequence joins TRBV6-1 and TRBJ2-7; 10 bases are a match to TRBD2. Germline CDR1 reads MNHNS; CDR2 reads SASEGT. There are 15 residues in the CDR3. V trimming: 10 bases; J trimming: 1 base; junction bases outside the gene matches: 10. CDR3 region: CATPGASGGSYEQYF. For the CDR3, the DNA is TGTGCCACCCCCGGTGCTAGCGGGGGTTCCTACGAGCAGTACTTC.